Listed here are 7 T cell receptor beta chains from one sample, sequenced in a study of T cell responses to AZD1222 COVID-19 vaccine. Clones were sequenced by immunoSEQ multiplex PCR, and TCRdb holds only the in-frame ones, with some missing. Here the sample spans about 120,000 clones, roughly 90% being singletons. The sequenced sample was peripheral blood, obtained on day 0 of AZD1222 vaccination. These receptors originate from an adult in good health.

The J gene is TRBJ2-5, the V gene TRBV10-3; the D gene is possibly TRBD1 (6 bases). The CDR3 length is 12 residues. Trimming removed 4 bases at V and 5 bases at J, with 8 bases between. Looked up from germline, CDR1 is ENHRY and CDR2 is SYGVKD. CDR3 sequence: CAISGDRETQYF. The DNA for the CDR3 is TGTGCCATCAGTGGAGACAGGGAGACCCAGTACTTC.

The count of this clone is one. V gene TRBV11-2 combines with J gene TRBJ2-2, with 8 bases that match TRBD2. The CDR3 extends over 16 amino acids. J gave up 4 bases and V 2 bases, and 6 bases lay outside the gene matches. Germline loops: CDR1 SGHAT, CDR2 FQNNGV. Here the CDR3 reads CASSLYSGGRTGELFF. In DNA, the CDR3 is TGTGCCAGCAGCTTATACAGCGGGGGCCGCACCGGGGAGCTGTTTTTT.

CDR3 amino acids: CASTLTVGAPYEQYF. CDR3 bases: TGTGCCAGCACTCTGACGGTGGGGGCCCCCTACGAGCAGTACTTC. The genes are TRBV6-5 and TRBJ2-7; tentatively, D is TRBD1 (6 bases). The germline V gene encodes CDR1 MNHEY and CDR2 SVGAGI. The V gene lost 7 bases and the J gene lost 2 bases, with 18 bases spanning the gap. The CDR3 has 15 residues.

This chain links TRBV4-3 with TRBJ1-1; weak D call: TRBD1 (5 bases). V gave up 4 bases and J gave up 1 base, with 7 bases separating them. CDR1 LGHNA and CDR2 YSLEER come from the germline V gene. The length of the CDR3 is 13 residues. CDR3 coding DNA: TGCGCCAGCAGCCCTGGGGGGAACACTGAAGCTTTCTTT. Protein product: CASSPGGNTEAFF.

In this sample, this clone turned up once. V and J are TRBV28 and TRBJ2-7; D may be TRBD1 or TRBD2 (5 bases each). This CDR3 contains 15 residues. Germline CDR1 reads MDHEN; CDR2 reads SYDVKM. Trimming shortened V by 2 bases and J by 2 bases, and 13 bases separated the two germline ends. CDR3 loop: CASSLGGSYPYEQYF. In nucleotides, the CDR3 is TGTGCCAGCAGTTTAGGGGGTTCCTATCCCTACGAGCAGTACTTC.

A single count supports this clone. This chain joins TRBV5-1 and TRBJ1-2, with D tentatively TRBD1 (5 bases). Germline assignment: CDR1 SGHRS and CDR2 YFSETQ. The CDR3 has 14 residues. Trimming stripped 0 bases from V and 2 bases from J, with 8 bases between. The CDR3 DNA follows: TGCGCCAGCAGCTTGGGACAGATAAACTATGGCTACACCTTC. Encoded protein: CASSLGQINYGYTF.

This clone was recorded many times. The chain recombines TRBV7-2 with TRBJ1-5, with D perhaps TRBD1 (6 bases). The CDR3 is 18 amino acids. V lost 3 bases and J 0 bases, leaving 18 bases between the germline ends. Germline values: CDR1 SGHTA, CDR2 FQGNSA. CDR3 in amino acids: CASSFQSSGGHSNQPQHF. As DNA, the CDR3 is TGTGCCAGCAGCTTTCAGTCGTCGGGGGGACATAGCAATCAGCCCCAGCATTTT.